A single sample is the source of the 18 T cell receptor beta chains below, sequenced in a study of blood T cell repertoires in COVID-19. Assay: immunoSEQ multiplex PCR; the TCRdb copy retains only in-frame clones and omits some. The sample has roughly 40,000 clones; approximately 90% are singletons. Sample: peripheral blood. The receptor set was obtained from a young man with active or convalescent COVID-19.

V is TRBV7-3 and J is TRBJ1-2; the D is unclear. This CDR3 comprises 13 residues. The V end was cut by 0 bases, the J end by 6 bases, with 8 bases between. CDR1 is SGHTA and CDR2 is FQGTGA in the germline V gene. CDR3 DNA sequence: TGTGCCAGCAGCTTAACTCCCCGGGATGGCTACACCTTC. Amino acid sequence: CASSLTPRDGYTF. Complete variable domain (other parts from reference TRBV7-3 and TRBJ1-2): GAGVSQTPSNKVTEKGKYVELRCDPISGHTALYWYRQSLGQGPEFLIYFQGTGAADDSGLPNDRFFAVRPEGSVSTLKIQRTERGDSAVYLCASSLTPRDGYTFGSGTRLTVV.

The chain recombines TRBV9 with TRBJ1-2, with unresolved D. V was trimmed by 1 base and J by 1 base, leaving 5 bases between them. Per the germline V gene, CDR1 is SGDLS and CDR2 is YYNGEE. CDR3 length: 13 amino acids. The CDR3 loop is CASSVTDNYGYTF. CDR3 DNA sequence: TGTGCCAGCAGCGTAACTGATAACTATGGCTACACCTTC.

This sequence joins TRBV19 and TRBJ2-3; D unclear. Trimming cost V 5 bases and J 1 base, with 10 bases left between them. Germline-derived CDR1 and CDR2 are LNHDA and SQIVND (reference sequence). The CDR3 consists of 14 residues. CDR3 nucleotide sequence: TGTGCCAGTAGTGTTAACCAGGGCACAGATACGCAGTATTTT. Translation: CASSVNQGTDTQYF.

The V call is TRBV24-1, the J call TRBJ2-1; 7 bases match TRBD2. Germline V CDR1 and CDR2: KGHDR, SFDVKD. The ends lost 6 bases at V and 9 bases at J; junction bases unmatched: 10. CDR3 length: 14 residues. The CDR3 nucleotides read TGTGCCACCAGTCCCAGCGGGACCGTCGTTGAGCAGTTCTTC. The encoded protein is CATSPSGTVVEQFF.

The chain recombines TRBV5-1 with TRBJ1-2; unclear D gene. Germline lookup yields CDR1 SGHRS and CDR2 YFSETQ. The CDR3 contains 14 residues. With 0 bases removed from V and 2 bases from J, the gap between germline ends came to 8 bases. CDR3 amino acids: CASSLEVENYGYTF. In nucleotides, the CDR3 is TGCGCCAGCAGCTTGGAAGTGGAGAACTATGGCTACACCTTC.

The rearrangement uses TRBV24-1 and TRBJ2-6, with 8 nucleotides matching TRBD1. Trimming at V came to 10 bases and at J to 4 bases, leaving 2 bases not matched to a gene. The CDR3 has 13 residues. Per germline, CDR1 KGHDR and CDR2 SFDVKD. CDR3 DNA: TGTGCCACACAGGGGGACGGGGCCAACGTCCTGACTTTC. Its translation is CATQGDGANVLTF.

The V and J genes are TRBV7-8 and TRBJ2-2, with a tentative D call TRBD1 (6 bases). The germline CDR1 and CDR2 sequences are SGHVS and FQNEAQ. Trimming left V 5 bases short and J 3 bases short, with 22 bases between. The CDR3 totals 18 residues. This CDR3 is CASSLAGTSTVDTGELFF. The CDR3, as DNA: TGTGCCAGCAGCCTCGCCGGGACAAGTACCGTCGACACCGGGGAGCTGTTTTTT.

This clone was counted between two and nine times. V is TRBV5-4 and J is TRBJ1-4; D remains ambiguous. The germline V gene has CDR1 SGHNT and CDR2 YYREEE (reference sequence). The CDR3 spans 14 residues. Trimming left V 2 bases short and J 6 bases short, with 11 bases between. This CDR3 is CASSFGGQDEKLFF. The CDR3 DNA follows: TGTGCCAGCAGCTTTGGAGGGCAGGATGAAAAACTGTTTTTT.

The chain joins TRBV2 to TRBJ1-4; D unclear. The ends were cut back, 7 bases at V and 8 bases at J, with 11 bases in the middle. Per germline, CDR1 SNHLY and CDR2 FYNNEI. The CDR3 consists of 12 residues. In nucleotides, the CDR3 is TGTGCCAGCATTGGGGAGGTGGAAAAACTGTTTTTT. The encoded protein is CASIGEVEKLFF.

The V call is TRBV5-1, the J call TRBJ1-5; possible D gene TRBD1, 5 bases. Trimming left V 1 base short and J 0 bases short, with 8 bases between. CDR1 is SGHRS and CDR2 is YFSETQ in the germline V gene. This CDR3 contains 15 residues. CDR3: CASSLLGHSNQPQHF. The CDR3 nucleotides read TGCGCCAGCAGCTTGCTAGGACATAGCAATCAGCCCCAGCATTTT.

The chain joins TRBV7-9 to TRBJ2-5; 10 bases agree with TRBD2. The J segment lost 1 base and the V segment lost 4 bases, leaving 3 bases of the junction unmatched. Looked up from germline, CDR1 is SEHNR and CDR2 is FQNEAQ (reference sequence). The CDR3 is 15 amino acids. Written as DNA, the CDR3 is TGTGCCAGCAGCTGGCTAGCGGGGGCCCAAGAGACCCAGTACTTC. It encodes CASSWLAGAQETQYF.

This chain uses TRBV19 with TRBJ2-1; 9 nucleotides agree with TRBD2. Germline V gene lookup returns CDR1 LNHDA and CDR2 SQIVND (reference sequence). After removal of 3 bases from V and 5 bases from J, the junction contained 8 bases not matched to a gene. This CDR3 spans 16 amino acids. As DNA, the CDR3 is TGTGCCAGTAGTATCGGGACTAGCCTAATAAACAATGAGCAGTTCTTC. It codes for CASSIGTSLINNEQFF.

The rearrangement links TRBV18 to TRBJ2-7; D uncertain. The V end was cut by 5 bases, the J end by 0 bases, with 5 bases between. The CDR3 covers 12 residues. Germline values: CDR1 KGHSH, CDR2 LQKENI. The CDR3 nucleotides read TGTGCCAGCTCAGACATCTCCTACGAGCAGTACTTC. This codes for CASSDISYEQYF.

The CDR3 DNA sequence: TGTGCCAGCAGCTTAGGGTGGAGGGGAAGTGAAAAACTGTTTTTT. It specifies CASSLGWRGSEKLFF. The V gene is TRBV7-2, the J gene TRBJ1-4; D is perhaps TRBD1 (5 bases). The CDR3 has 15 residues. Germline assignment: CDR1 SGHTA and CDR2 FQGNSA. V gave up 1 base and J gave up 7 bases, with 13 bases separating them.

This clone was observed a few times. This chain connects TRBV4-2 to TRBJ2-1; D is unresolved. The germline CDR1 and CDR2 sequences are LGHNA and YNFKEQ. This CDR3 region has 15 residues. V lost 1 base, J lost 3 bases, and 10 bases lay in between. CDR3 amino acids: CASSQVVNGYNEQFF. DNA for the CDR3: TGTGCCAGCAGCCAAGTGGTTAACGGCTACAATGAGCAGTTCTTC.

CDR3 coding DNA: TGTGCCTGGAGTCTCGGGAGCTATGGCTACACCTTC. Protein sequence: CAWSLGSYGYTF. The chain is built from TRBV30 and TRBJ1-2, with no clear D. V lost 2 bases and J 4 bases, leaving 8 bases between the germline ends. Per the germline V gene, CDR1 is GTSNPN and CDR2 is SVGIG (reference sequence). This CDR3 region has 12 residues.

V gene TRBV27 combines with J gene TRBJ2-5, with TRBD1 as a possible D gene (5 bases). Trimming stripped 8 bases from V and 5 bases from J, with 18 bases between. CDR1 and CDR2 (germline): MNHEY, SMNVEV (reference sequence). The CDR3 runs 14 residues. The CDR3 reads CASRPNQGSETQYF. DNA of the CDR3: TGTGCCAGCCGGCCCAACCAGGGTTCGGAGACCCAGTACTTC.

This clone was detected once. CDR3 loop: CASSLVRGETQYF. CDR3 in DNA: TGTGCCAGCAGCTTAGTCCGGGGAGAGACCCAGTACTTC. V and J are TRBV7-3 and TRBJ2-5; tentative D call: TRBD2 (5 bases). CDR1 and CDR2 (germline): SGHTA, FQGTGA. The CDR3 extends over 13 amino acids. V was shortened by 2 bases and J by 4 bases, with 8 bases between the two germline ends.